This T cell receptor (beta chain) is from a study of cytomegalovirus exposure and HLA in healthy donors. PCR employed 60 Vbeta and 13 Jbeta primers. Authors' data handling: A follow-up analysis tallied around 80 million unique TCR beta chains, roughly 11 million shared. Assay: immunoSEQ multiplex PCR; the TCRdb copy retains only in-frame clones and omits some. V and J calls plus clone size are reproduced from that table; the DNA served to infer D and trimming. In total, the table holds just under 80,000 clones. Input material: PBMCs. This TCR derives from a man aged 18 to 35 in good health and CMV-seropositive.

The DNA for the CDR3 is TGTGCCAGCAGCCTGGGACTGATCTACGAGCAGTACTTC. Translated, it gives CASSLGLIYEQYF. The V gene is TRBV11-2, the J gene TRBJ2-7; possible D gene TRBD2, 6 bases. Germline loops: CDR1 SGHAT, CDR2 FQNNGV. The CDR3 totals 13 residues. Trimming shortened V by 5 bases and J by 3 bases, and 11 bases separated the two germline ends. Drawing the rest from reference TRBV11-2 and TRBJ2-7, the complete variable domain is EAGVAQSPRYKIIEKRQSVAFWCNPISGHATLYWYQQILGQGPKLLIQFQNNGVVDDSQLPKDRFSAERLKGVDSTLKIQPAKLEDSAVYLCASSLGLIYEQYFGPGTRLTVT.